This TCR beta chain was sequenced for a study of T cell repertoires in cytomegalovirus infection. Study context: A matching HLA type, together with CMV infection, was signaled by public TCR beta signatures. Study-wide findings and caveats: Dominating the ex vivo response were TCR beta clonotypes that were CMV-specific and HLA-C-restricted.

Turning to this clonotype: Its matching antigen is unknown.

The V end lost 0 bases, the J end lost 8 bases, and 10 bases lay between the germline ends. Germline CDR1 is SEHNR and CDR2 is FQNEAQ (reference sequence). The CDR3 totals 13 residues. Using its own MiXCR run on the reads, TCRdb lists one record per CDR3 protein. The sample lists around 570,000 distinct CDR3 sequences; about 39% were seen once. This clonotype was obtained from a human donor in good health (CMV status not recorded). Some clones in this sample may be carry-over from other donors' samples. The gene calls are TRBV7-9 and TRBJ1-2; maybe TRBD1 (6 bases). This specimen consisted of cultured PBMCs, obtained from culture after CMV antigen stimulation. CDR3: CASSLATGSGYTF. CDR3 DNA: TGTGCCAGCAGCTTAGCAACAGGGAGCGGCTACACCTTC.